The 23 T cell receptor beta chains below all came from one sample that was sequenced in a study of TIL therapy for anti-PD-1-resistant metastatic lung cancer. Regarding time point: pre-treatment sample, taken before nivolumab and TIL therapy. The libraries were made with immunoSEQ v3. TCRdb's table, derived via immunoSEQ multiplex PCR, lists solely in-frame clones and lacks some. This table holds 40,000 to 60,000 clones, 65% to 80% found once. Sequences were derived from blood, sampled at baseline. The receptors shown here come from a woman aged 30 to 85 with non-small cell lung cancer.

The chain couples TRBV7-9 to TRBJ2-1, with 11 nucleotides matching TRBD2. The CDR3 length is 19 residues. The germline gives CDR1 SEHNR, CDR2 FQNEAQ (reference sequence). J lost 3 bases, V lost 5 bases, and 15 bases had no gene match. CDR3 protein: CASSPNPLTTSGNYNEQFF. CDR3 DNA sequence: TGTGCCAGCAGCCCGAACCCACTTACGACTAGCGGGAACTACAATGAGCAGTTCTTC.

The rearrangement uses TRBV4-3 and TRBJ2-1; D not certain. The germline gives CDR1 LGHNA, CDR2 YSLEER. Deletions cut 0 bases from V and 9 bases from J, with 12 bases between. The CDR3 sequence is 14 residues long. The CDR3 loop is CASSQDPTRSEQFF. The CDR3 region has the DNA TGCGCCAGCAGCCAAGACCCCACAAGGAGTGAGCAGTTCTTC.

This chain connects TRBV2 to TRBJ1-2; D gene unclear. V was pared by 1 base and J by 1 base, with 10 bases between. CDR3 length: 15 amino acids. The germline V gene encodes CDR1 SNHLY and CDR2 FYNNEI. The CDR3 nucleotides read TGTGCCAGCAGTGAAGATGTGGTAATTAACTATGGCTACACCTTC. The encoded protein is CASSEDVVINYGYTF. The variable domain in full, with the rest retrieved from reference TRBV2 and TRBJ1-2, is EPEVTQTPSHQVTQMGQEVILRCVPISNHLYFYWYRQILGQKVEFLVSFYNNEISEKSEIFDDQFSVERPDGSNFTLKIRSTKLEDSAMYFCASSEDVVINYGYTFGSGTRLTVV.

CDR3 nucleotide sequence: TGCGCCAGCAGCTTGACTAGCGGGAGGGACGAGCAGTACTTC. Protein sequence: CASSLTSGRDEQYF. The chain combines TRBV5-1 with TRBJ2-7, with 13 bases fitting TRBD2. V lost 1 base, J lost 5 bases, and 0 bases stayed unmatched. The length of the CDR3 is 14 residues. CDR1 SGHRS and CDR2 YFSETQ come from the germline V gene.

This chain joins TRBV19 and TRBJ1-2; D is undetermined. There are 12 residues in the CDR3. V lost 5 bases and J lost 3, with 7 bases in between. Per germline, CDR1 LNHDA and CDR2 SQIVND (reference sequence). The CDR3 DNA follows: TGTGCCAGTAGTTTTAGTGACTATGGCTACACCTTC. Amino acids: CASSFSDYGYTF.

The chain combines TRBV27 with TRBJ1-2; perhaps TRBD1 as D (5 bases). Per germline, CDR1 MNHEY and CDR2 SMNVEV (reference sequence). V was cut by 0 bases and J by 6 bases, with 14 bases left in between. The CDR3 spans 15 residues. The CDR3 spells CASSLSPGGEDGYTF. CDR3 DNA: TGTGCCAGCAGTTTATCCCCTGGGGGGGAGGATGGCTACACCTTC.

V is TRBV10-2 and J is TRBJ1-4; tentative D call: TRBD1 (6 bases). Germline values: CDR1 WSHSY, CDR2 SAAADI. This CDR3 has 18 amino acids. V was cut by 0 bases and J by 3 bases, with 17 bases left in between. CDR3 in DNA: TGCGCCAGCAGTGAGTCAGGGGGATCAATCGGGGCTAATGAAAAACTGTTTTTT. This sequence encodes CASSESGGSIGANEKLFF.

The CDR3 DNA sequence: TGTGCCAGCAGCTTAGTCGGGAGGGAGGGGGAGCAGTTCTTC. It translates to CASSLVGREGEQFF. V usage is TRBV7-2 and J usage is TRBJ2-1, with 8 nucleotides matching TRBD2. In germline, CDR1 is SGHTA, CDR2 FQGNSA. J lost 10 bases, V lost 1 base, and 6 bases had no gene match. The CDR3 consists of 14 residues.

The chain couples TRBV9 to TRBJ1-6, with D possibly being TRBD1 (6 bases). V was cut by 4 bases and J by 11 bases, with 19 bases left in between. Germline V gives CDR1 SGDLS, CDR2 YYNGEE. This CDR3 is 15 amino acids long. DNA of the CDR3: TGTGCCAGCAGCCCCGGCTCGGGGGGCGGGCCACCCCTCCACTTT. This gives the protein CASSPGSGGGPPLHF.

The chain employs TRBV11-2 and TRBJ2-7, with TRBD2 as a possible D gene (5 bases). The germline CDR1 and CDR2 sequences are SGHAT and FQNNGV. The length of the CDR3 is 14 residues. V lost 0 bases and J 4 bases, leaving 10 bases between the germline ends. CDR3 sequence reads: CASSLDPGTYEQYF. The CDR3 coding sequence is TGTGCCAGCAGCTTAGATCCGGGAACGTACGAGCAGTACTTC.

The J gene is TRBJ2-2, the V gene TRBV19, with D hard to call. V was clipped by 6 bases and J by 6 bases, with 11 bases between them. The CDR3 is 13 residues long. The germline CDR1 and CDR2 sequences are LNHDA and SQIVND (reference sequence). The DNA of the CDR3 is TGTGCCAGTAGACCCGGAATCCCCGGGGAGCTGTTTTTT. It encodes CASRPGIPGELFF.

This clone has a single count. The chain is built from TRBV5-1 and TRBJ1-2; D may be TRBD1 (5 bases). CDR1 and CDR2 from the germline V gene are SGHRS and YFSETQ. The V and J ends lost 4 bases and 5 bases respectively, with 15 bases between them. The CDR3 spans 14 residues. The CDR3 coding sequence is TGCGCCAGCAGCCAAGACCCCGGGACTTATGGCTACACCTTC. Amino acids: CASSQDPGTYGYTF. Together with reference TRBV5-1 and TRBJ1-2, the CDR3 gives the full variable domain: KAGVTQTPRYLIKTRGQQVTLSCSPISGHRSVSWYQQTPGQGLQFLFEYFSETQRNKGNFPGRFSGRQFSNSRSEMNVSTLELGDSALYLCASSQDPGTYGYTFGSGTRLTVV.

In DNA, the CDR3 is TGTGCCAGCAGCTCGGGGCAGGGGAATGAAAAACTGTTTTTT. Translated, it gives CASSSGQGNEKLFF. The gene calls are TRBV4-2 and TRBJ1-4; TRBD1 is a possible D gene (6 bases). The germline V gene encodes CDR1 LGHNA and CDR2 YNFKEQ. This CDR3 region has 14 residues. Trimming removed 5 bases from V and 5 bases from J, with 12 bases in between.

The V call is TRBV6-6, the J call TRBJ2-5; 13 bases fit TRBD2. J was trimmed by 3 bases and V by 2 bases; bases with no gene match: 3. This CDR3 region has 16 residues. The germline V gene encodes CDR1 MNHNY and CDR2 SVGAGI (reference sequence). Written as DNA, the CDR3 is TGTGCCAGCAGTTACCGAGGACTAGCGGGGGAAGAGACCCAGTACTTC. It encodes CASSYRGLAGEETQYF.

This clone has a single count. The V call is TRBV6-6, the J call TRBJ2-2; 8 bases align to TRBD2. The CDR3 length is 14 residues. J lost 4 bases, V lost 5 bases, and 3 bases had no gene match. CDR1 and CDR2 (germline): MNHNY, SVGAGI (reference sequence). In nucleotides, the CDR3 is TGTGCCAGCAGTGTAGCGGGGAGCACCGGGGAGCTGTTTTTT. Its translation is CASSVAGSTGELFF.

In DNA form, the CDR3 reads TGTGCCAGTAGTATTGGGGGGTTTGGTTCTGAAGCTTTCTTT. This translates into CASSIGGFGSEAFF. The rearrangement uses TRBV19 and TRBJ1-1, with D possibly being TRBD1 (5 bases). The CDR3 covers 14 residues. V was shortened by 3 bases and J by 6 bases, with 14 bases between the two germline ends. The germline V gene has CDR1 LNHDA and CDR2 SQIVND (reference sequence).

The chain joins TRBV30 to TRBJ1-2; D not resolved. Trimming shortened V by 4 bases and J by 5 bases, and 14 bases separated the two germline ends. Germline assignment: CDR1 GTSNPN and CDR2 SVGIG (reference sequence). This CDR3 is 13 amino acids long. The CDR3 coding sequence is TGTGCCTGGAAGTTGTCGCTTCTTTATGGCTACACCTTC. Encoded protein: CAWKLSLLYGYTF.

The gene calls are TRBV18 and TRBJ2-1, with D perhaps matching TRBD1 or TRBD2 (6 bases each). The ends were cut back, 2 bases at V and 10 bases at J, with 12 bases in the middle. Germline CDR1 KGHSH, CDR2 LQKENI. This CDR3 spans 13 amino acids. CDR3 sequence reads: CASSPLGGWEQFF. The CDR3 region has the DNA TGTGCCAGCTCACCATTGGGGGGCTGGGAGCAGTTCTTC.

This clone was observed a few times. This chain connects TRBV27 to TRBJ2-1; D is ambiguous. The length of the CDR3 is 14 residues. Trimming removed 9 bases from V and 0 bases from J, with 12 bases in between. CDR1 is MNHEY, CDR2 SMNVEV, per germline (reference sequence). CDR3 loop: CASTLTSSYNEQFF. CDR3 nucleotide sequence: TGTGCCAGTACCCTAACGAGCTCCTACAATGAGCAGTTCTTC.

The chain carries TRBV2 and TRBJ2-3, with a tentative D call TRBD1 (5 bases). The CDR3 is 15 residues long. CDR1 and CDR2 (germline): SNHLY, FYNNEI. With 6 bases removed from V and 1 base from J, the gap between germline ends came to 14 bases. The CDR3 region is CASRVQGLGTDTQYF. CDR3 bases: TGTGCCAGCAGAGTGCAGGGTTTGGGCACAGATACGCAGTATTTT.

The CDR3 sequence is CASSLNGQRNTGELFF. CDR3 nucleotides: TGTGCCAGCAGCTTAAATGGGCAGAGAAACACCGGGGAGCTGTTTTTT. This chain links TRBV7-2 with TRBJ2-2; the D is unclear. The length of the CDR3 is 16 residues. The V and J ends lost 2 bases and 2 bases respectively, with 12 bases between them. Germline loops: CDR1 SGHTA, CDR2 FQGNSA.

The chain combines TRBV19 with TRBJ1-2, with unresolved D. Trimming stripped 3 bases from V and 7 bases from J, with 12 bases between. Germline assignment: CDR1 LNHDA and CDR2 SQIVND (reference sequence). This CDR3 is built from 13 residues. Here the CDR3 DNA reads TGTGCCAGTAGTATCACTGGCGGTTTTGGCTACACCTTC. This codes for CASSITGGFGYTF. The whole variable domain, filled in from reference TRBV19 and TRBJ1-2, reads DGGITQSPKYLFRKEGQNVTLSCEQNLNHDAMYWYRQDPGQGLRLIYYSQIVNDFQKGDIAEGYSVSREKKESFPLTVTSAQKNPTAFYLCASSITGGFGYTFGSGTRLTVV.

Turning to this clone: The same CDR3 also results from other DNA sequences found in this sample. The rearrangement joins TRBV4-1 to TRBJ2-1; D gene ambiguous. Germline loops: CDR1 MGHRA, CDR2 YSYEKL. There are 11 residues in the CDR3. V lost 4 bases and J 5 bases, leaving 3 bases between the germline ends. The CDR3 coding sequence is TGCGCCAGCAGCCGCGACAATGAGCAGTTCTTC. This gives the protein CASSRDNEQFF.